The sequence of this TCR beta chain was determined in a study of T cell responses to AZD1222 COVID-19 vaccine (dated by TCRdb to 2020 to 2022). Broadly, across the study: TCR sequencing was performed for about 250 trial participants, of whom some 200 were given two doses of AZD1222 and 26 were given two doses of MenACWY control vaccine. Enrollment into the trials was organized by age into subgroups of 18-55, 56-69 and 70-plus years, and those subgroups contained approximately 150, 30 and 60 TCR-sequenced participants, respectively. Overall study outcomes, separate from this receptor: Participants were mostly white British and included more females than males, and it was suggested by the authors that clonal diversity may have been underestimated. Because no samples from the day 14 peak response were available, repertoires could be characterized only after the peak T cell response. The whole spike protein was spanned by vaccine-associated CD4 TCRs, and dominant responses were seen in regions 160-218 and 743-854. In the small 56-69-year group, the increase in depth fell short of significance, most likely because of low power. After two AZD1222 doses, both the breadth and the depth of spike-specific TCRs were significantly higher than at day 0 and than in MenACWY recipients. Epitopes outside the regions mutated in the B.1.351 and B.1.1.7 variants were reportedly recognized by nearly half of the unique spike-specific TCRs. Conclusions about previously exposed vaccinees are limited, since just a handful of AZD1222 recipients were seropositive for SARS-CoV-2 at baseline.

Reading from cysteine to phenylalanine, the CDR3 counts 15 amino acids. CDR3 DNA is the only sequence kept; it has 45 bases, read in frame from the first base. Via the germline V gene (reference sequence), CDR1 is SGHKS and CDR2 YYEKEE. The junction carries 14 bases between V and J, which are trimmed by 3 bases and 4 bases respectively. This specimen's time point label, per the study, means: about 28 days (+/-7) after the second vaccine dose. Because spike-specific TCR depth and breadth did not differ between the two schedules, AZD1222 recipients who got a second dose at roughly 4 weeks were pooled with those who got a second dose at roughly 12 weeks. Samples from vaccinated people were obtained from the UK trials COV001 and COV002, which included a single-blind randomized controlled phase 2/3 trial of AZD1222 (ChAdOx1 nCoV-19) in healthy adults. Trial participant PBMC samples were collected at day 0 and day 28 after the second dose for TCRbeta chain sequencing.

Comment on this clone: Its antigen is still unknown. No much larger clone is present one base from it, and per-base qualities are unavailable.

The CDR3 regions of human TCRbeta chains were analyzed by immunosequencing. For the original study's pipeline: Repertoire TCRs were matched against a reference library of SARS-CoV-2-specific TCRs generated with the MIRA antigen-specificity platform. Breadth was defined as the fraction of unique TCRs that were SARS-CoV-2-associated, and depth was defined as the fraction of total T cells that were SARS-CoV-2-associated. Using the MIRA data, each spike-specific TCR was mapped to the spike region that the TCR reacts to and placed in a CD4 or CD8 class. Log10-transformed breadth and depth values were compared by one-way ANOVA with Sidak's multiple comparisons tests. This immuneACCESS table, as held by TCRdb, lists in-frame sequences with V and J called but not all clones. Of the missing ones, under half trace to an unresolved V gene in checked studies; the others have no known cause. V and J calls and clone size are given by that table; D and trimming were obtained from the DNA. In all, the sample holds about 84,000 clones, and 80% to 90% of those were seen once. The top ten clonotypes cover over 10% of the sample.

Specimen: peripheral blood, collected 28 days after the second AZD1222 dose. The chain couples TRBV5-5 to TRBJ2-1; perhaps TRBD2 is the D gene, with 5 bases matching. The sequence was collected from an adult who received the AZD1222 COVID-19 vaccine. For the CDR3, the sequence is CASSSPYGLYNEQFF. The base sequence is TGTGCCAGCAGCTCCCCTTATGGACTGTACAATGAGCAGTTCTTC.